This T cell receptor (beta chain) was captured in a study of T cells in Graves' hyperthyroidism and ophthalmopathy. Overall study context: Peripheral blood was collected at initial diagnosis, before any treatment. Points from the study as a whole: Ophthalmopathy was separated from stable hyperthyroidism by a 13 V-J model. The model foresaw ophthalmopathy a median around 6.8 months prior to onset.

Thyroid ultrasound, orbital computed tomography, clinical symptoms, and serum thyroxine and TRAb underpinned diagnoses. Researchers amplified the TCR beta CDR3 regions from RNA transcripts. The primer set for the first-round RT-PCR of the TCR CDR3 was HTBI. TCRdb itself ran the multiplex PCR reads through MiXCR, one entry per CDR3 protein. The sample comprises fewer than 650,000 distinct CDR3 sequences, about 14% of which are singletons, and 7% to 9% rests with the top ten. CDR3 length equals 17 residues. From germline, CDR1 is MNHNY and CDR2 SVGAGI (reference sequence). Trimming removed 2 bases from V and 1 base from J; junction bases left unmatched: 9. This clonotype was counted at least ten times. Antigen specificity is unknown.

The TCR comes from a young woman with Graves' ophthalmopathy. The sequencing sample was made of blood. The chain recombines TRBV6-6 with TRBJ2-7, with 9 nucleotides matching TRBD2. CDR3 nucleotide sequence: TGTGCCAGCAGTTACGTTGGTAGCGGGAGTCGGTCCTACGAGCAGTACTTC. Translating it yields CASSYVGSGSRSYEQYF.